Following are 8 T cell receptor beta chains from one sample sequenced in a study of long-term antiretroviral therapy in people with HIV. This was the immunoSEQ v3.0 assay at survey level. TCRdb keeps only in-frame clones here, not all; method: immunoSEQ multiplex PCR. Here the sample spans about 20,000 clones, 82% being singletons. The source was unsorted PBMCs, collected 2.3 to 2.5 years after starting antiretroviral therapy. These receptors came from a man between 35 and 55 years old with HIV.

This chain uses TRBV10-3 with TRBJ2-5; 7 nucleotides match TRBD2. Germline lookup yields CDR1 ENHRY and CDR2 SYGVKD. Trimming took 0 bases from V and 5 from J; bases not matched to a gene: 9. This CDR3 is built from 16 residues. The CDR3 reads CAISESTRTSVETQYF. The CDR3 DNA sequence: TGTGCCATCAGTGAGTCGACTAGGACTAGTGTGGAGACCCAGTACTTC.

This clone was observed a handful of times. The chain uses TRBV7-9 and TRBJ2-1; D uncertain. The CDR3 is 16 residues long. Germline CDR1 SEHNR, CDR2 FQNEAQ (reference sequence). Between the trimmed V and J ends, which lost 2 bases and 3 bases, there was a span of 14 bases. The CDR3, as DNA: TGTGCCAGCAGCTTATATGTAGGAGCAGACTACAATGAGCAGTTCTTC. Protein product: CASSLYVGADYNEQFF.

The chain combines TRBV15 with TRBJ1-5; tentatively, D is TRBD1 (5 bases). Trimming stripped 3 bases from V and 3 bases from J, with 9 bases between. Per germline, CDR1 LNHNV and CDR2 YYDKDF (reference sequence). This CDR3 has 14 residues. The CDR3 protein is CATSRGGANQPQHF. The CDR3 DNA is TGTGCCACCAGCAGGGGGGGTGCCAATCAGCCCCAGCATTTT.

V is TRBV6-6 and J is TRBJ1-4; TRBD1 might be the D (6 bases). Germline V gives CDR1 MNHNY, CDR2 SVGAGI (reference sequence). The CDR3 length is 14 residues. Trimming took 7 bases from V and 8 from J, leaving 17 bases between them. The DNA for the CDR3 is TGTGCCAGCAATCGACAGGCAATCGGCGAAAAACTGTTTTTT. The encoded protein is CASNRQAIGEKLFF.

CDR3 in DNA: TGTGCCAGCAGCTTGGCCCTAGCGGTGAGCACAGATACGCAGTATTTT. As protein: CASSLALAVSTDTQYF. This chain connects TRBV5-4 to TRBJ2-3, with 7 bases matching TRBD2. CDR1 is SGHNT, CDR2 YYREEE, per germline (reference sequence). The J segment lost 0 bases and the V segment lost 0 bases, leaving 4 bases of the junction unmatched. This CDR3 has 16 amino acids.

V usage is TRBV29-1 and J usage is TRBJ2-7, with a possible D match to TRBD1 (5 bases). CDR1 SQVTM and CDR2 ANQGSEA come from the germline V gene. The CDR3 has 12 amino acids. V shed 3 bases and J shed 1 base, with 7 bases lying between them. The CDR3 DNA follows: TGCAGCGTTGAGGACAAGTCCTACGAGCAGTACTTC. It translates to CSVEDKSYEQYF.

CDR3 DNA sequence: TGTGCCAGCAGCTTAGCGCAATACTCTGGAAACACCATATATTTT. Translated: CASSLAQYSGNTIYF. The V call is TRBV7-2, the J call TRBJ1-3; D gene ambiguous. The V end was cut by 0 bases, the J end by 0 bases, with 6 bases between. This CDR3 is built from 15 residues. Per germline, CDR1 SGHTA and CDR2 FQGNSA.

The chain joins TRBV10-3 to TRBJ1-3; weak D call: TRBD1 (5 bases). V was clipped by 9 bases and J by 0 bases, with 15 bases between them. CDR3 length: 15 residues. From germline, CDR1 is ENHRY and CDR2 SYGVKD. The CDR3 nucleotides are TGTGCCATAGGTTTGACAGCACCCTCTGGAAACACCATATATTTT. Translated: CAIGLTAPSGNTIYF.